This T cell receptor beta chain was profiled in a study of cytomegalovirus exposure and HLA in healthy donors (TCRdb year 2017). Regarding the complete study: In an earlier analysis of several hundred of the donors, less than 350 Gb of sequence data and 95 million to 130 million unique TCR beta sequences from approximately 180 million T cells were reported. The number of typed donors differed by locus: about 629-640 for A, B, C, DRB1 and DQB1; 522 for DQA1; 606 for DPA1; and about 450 for DPB1. Across about 370 genotyped donors of the cohort, an average of about 250,000 unique TCR beta nucleotide sequences per donor were sequenced, and roughly a sixth of those sequences were non-productive. HLA typing included class I and class II loci at four-digit resolution. In an earlier analysis of 587 of the donors, high-throughput TCR beta sequencing was used to judge whether each TCR beta V gene segment behaved as functional or pseudogenic. Rather than using new phenotypic data, the later analysis identified candidate immune exposures from TCR beta sequences and from how often those sequences occurred across donors. The study aimed to test whether signatures of past pathogen exposure could be identified by cataloging public T cell receptors. In a later genetic analysis, genome-wide SNP genotypes for about 55% of the roughly 700 donors were used, and that subset was treated as a discovery cohort. Every repertoire in the discovery cohort had been generated on one and the same sequencing platform. A separate validation cohort of approximately 120 different subjects was used in addition to the roughly 670-subject first cohort. The T cell repertoires of under 750 subjects were profiled by immunosequencing and related to cytomegalovirus serostatus. Several DR-DQ haplotypes were handled as single units for association and clustering because linkage in the cohort was strong. An early release covering approximately 600 HLA-typed donors comprised roughly 300 gigabases of sequencing data and some 79 million unique TCR sequences. High-throughput TCR immunosequencing, statistical association of individual TCRs with disease status, and machine learning were combined to predict cytomegalovirus infection status. Of the 300 to 450 genotyped donors, roughly 80% fell in the genetic ancestry cluster associated with self-reported Caucasian donors. A later analysis re-analyzed previously published TCR beta repertoires from roughly 690 donors and added high-resolution HLA genotyping to study TCR occurrence patterns. Donor age, sex, ethnicity and CMV serostatus were collected together with the repertoire data. General study outcomes and caveats: In a later analysis, HLA-associated TCR beta chains were found to be more clonally expanded and to have lower generation probabilities than equally common non-associated chains. Cytomegalovirus status was reported to be diagnosed by the classifier with high specificity and sensitivity in both the original and validation cohorts. A later analysis found that TCR association rates varied across HLA loci, with DRB1 alleles showing the most associated TCRs and HLA-C alleles the fewest. A further reported finding was that TCR beta sequences accurately predicted the HLA-A and HLA-B alleles for most subjects in the first cohort. Only TCR beta chains were sequenced in this cohort, and the absence of alpha or paired-chain data limited detectable features. Compared with the 666-donor mean, donors in an Asian-associated ancestry cluster had fewer N-insertions in productive TCRs, according to a later genetic analysis. According to the authors, the approach could potentially be generalized to other disease states and immunological phenotypes. HLA typing was unavailable for some donors at each locus, so association tests used only the typed subset. The only immune exposure information available for the cohort was CMV serostatus. Several of the top co-occurrence clusters appeared to be linked to parvovirus B19, influenza, CMV and Epstein-Barr virus, according to a later analysis. Broadly in line with IMGT annotations, most TCR beta V segments showed up in productive rearrangements about 87% or about 30% of the time in an earlier analysis of several hundred of the donors. Across donors, most TCR sequences were observed very rarely, whereas some public TCRs were present in many individuals. A cluster of highly shared sequence variants was judged likely to be a technical artifact of the sequencing pipeline. Presence/absence analyses assumed roughly uniform sequencing depth across donors, an assumption that may not hold. In a later genetic analysis, a missense DCLRE1C variant was associated with V-gene and J-gene trimming of TCR beta chains, and the association was replicated in an independent cohort. In vitro tests confirmed that a few of the cytomegalovirus-associated TCR beta chains recognize cytomegalovirus antigens. At a false discovery rate of 0.05, a later analysis linked around 15,000 TCR beta sequences to specific HLA alleles. Roughly 17 rarely observed V segments, including chromosome 9 orphons, were excluded from the earlier analysis of 550 to 700 of the donors because counts were too low. In the study, some 160 TCR beta chains were listed as associated with cytomegalovirus. Strong co-occurrence of HLA alleles, especially DR and DQ, made assigning TCR associations to individual alleles difficult. In a later analysis, most CMV-associated TCR beta chains were found to appear HLA-restricted, with HLA associations seemingly driven largely by CMV exposure. Linkage disequilibrium might explain the correlated functional status among segregating V segments, but an unknown experimental factor could not be excluded.

A word on this clone: Its antigen is unknown. No much larger clone exists at a distance of one base, and base qualities are not known.

The cohort consisted of 600 to 750 healthy bone marrow donors. At the time of sampling, all cohort members were nominally healthy, though unrecorded immune exposures were likely present. The donor was CMV seropositive and was included in the group of around 300 seropositive cohort members. A peripheral blood sample was provided by each donor, and peripheral blood mononuclear cells were used for TCR beta sequencing. Genomic DNA extraction from the blood cell samples was performed with the Qiagen DNeasy Blood Extraction Kit. Library preparation employed the immunoSEQ multiplex PCR assay. A mixture of 60 forward primers for TCR Vbeta segments and 13 reverse primers for TCR Jbeta segments was used in the multiplex PCR. Amplification of the CDR3 region of rearranged TCR beta genes was performed with a multiplex PCR assay on genomic DNA. The amplified TCR beta libraries were sequenced on the Illumina HiSeq System as 87-base-pair reads. The authors processed their data as follows. A later analysis tallied tens of millions of unique TCR beta chains across the 700 or so repertoires, and approximately 12 million of those chains were shared by two or more donors. Raw reads were error-corrected and collapsed into unique sequences by a nearest-neighbor algorithm in which closely related sequences were merged to remove PCR and sequencing errors. V, D and J gene segments were assigned by aligning CDR3 sequences to IMGT reference sequences. Each retained sequence needed at least a six-nucleotide match to both a V gene segment and a J gene segment. A rearrangement was called productive if the CDR3 had no stop codons and remained in frame with V and J, and every other rearrangement was called non-productive. CDR3 was defined according to IMGT convention as the region running from the second conserved V-encoded cysteine to the conserved J-encoded phenylalanine. The earlier analysis of about 560 of the donors excluded any sequence lacking an unambiguous match to a single V gene segment. In an earlier analysis of some 590 of the donors, V segments were called functional above 56.7% productive rearrangements and were called segregating when the between-donor standard deviation exceeded 5%. To diagnose cytomegalovirus status from the catalog of TCR beta chain sequences, a statistical classification framework was built. In a later analysis, TCR nucleotide sequences were compared against IMGT/GENE-DB human TR gene sequences so that V and J genes could be assigned. The TCRdist pipeline was used in a later analysis to assign CDR3 sequences and most-parsimonious VDJ recombination scenarios. In a later analysis, each TCR beta chain was defined by its CDR3 amino acid sequence together with its V-gene family, and reads without a unique V-gene family were excluded. To address suspected cross-contamination and a sequencing artifact, a later analysis removed 592 highly shared, low-generation-probability nucleotide sequences. A later analysis calculated a clonal expansion index for each public chain from normalized within-repertoire ranks of inferred template counts. A later analysis computed generation probabilities with a VDJ recombination model fitted to out-of-frame rearrangements, and checked the results against IGoR. Hypergeometric tests were used in a later analysis to score TCR-TCR, TCR-HLA and TCR-CMV co-occurrence, with a repertoire-size bias correction applied to the TCR pairs. A later analysis estimated false discovery rates by permuting HLA or CMV assignments 20 times. In a later analysis, co-occurring TCRs were grouped with DBSCAN, and TCRdist sequence similarity was added when clustering was performed within HLA-allele-positive subsets. Repertoires with fewer than 30,000 or more than 120,000 public chains, plus five repertoires with anomalous nucleotide sharing, were excluded from co-occurrence clustering. TCRdb mirrors the immuneACCESS table, restricted to in-frame sequences. Some clones are absent from its copies; in checked studies, under half trace to an unresolved V gene, and the reason for the others is unknown. V and J calls and clone size come straight from that table; D and trimming were deduced from the DNA. A total of about 190,000 clones appear in this sample, 81% of them only once. 3.4% of the sample rests with the top ten.

Sequenced: PBMCs. This clonotype was obtained from a man aged 35-49 years in good health and CMV-seropositive.

The CDR3 in this case is CASSLVQRWSSYNEQFF. In nucleotides, the sequence is TGTGCCAGCAGCTTGGTCCAGCGCTGGAGCTCCTACAATGAGCAGTTCTTC. The V gene is TRBV5-6 and the J gene is TRBJ2-1; no confident D gene assignment can be made. According to the germline V gene, CDR1 reads SGHDT and CDR2 reads YYEEEE. V is pared back by 0 bases and J by 0 bases, with 13 bases lying between the germline termini. The CDR3 runs 17 residues from the cysteine to the phenylalanine. The entry retains the CDR3 DNA only, 51 bases that are in frame from base 1.